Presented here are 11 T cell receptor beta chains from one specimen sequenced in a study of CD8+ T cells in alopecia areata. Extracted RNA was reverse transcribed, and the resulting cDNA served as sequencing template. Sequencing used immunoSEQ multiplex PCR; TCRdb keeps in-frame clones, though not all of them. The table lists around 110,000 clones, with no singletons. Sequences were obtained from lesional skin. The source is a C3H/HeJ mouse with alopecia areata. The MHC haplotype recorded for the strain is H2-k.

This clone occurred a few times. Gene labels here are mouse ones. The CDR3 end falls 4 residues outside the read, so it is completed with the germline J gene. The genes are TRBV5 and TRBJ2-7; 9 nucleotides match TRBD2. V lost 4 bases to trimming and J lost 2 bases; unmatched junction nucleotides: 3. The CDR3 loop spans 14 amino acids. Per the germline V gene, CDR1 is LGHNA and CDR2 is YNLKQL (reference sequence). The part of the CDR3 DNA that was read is TGTGCCAGCAGCCCCGGGGACTGGGCCTAT. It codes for CASSPGDWAY. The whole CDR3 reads CASSPGDWAYEQYF.

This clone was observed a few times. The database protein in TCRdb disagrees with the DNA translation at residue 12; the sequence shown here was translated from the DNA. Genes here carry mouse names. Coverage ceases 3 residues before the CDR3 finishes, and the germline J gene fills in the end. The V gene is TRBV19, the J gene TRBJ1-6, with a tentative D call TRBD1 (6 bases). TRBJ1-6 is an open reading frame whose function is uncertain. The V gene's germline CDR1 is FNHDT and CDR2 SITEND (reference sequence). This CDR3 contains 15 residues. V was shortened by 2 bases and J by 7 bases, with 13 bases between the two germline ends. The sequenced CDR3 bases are TGTGCCAGCAGTATTAAGGGGGGGTGGAATTCGCCC. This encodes CASSIKGGWNSP. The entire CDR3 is CASSIKGGWNSPLYF.

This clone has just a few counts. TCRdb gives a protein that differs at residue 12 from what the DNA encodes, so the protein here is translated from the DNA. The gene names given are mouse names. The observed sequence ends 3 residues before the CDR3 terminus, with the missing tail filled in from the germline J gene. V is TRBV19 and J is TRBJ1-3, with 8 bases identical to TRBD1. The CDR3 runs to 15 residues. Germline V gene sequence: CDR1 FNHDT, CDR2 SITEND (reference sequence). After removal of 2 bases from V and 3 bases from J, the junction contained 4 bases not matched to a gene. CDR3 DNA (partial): TGTGCCAGCAGTATTCGCAGGGGGCTTGGAAATACG. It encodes CASSIRRGLGNT. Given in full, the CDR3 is CASSIRRGLGNTLYF.

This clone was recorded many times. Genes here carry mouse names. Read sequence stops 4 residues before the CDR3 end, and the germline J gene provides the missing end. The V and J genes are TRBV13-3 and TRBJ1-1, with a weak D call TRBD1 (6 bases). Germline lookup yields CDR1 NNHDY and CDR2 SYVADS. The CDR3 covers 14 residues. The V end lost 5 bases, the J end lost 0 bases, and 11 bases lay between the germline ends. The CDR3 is CASSPQGTNTEVFF. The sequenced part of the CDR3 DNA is TGTGCCAGCAGCCCTCAGGGGACAAACACA.

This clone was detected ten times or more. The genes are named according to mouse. The CDR3 loop reads CASSDRGTANSDYTF. CDR3 DNA (partial): TGTGCCAGCAGTGATCGGGGGACAGCAAACTCC. V and J are TRBV13-3 and TRBJ1-2; 7 nucleotides line up with TRBD1. The CDR3 end lies 4 residues beyond the end of the read and is filled in from the germline J gene. Germline-derived CDR1 and CDR2 are NNHDY and SYVADS. The CDR3 is made up of 15 amino acids. Trimming cost V 1 base and J 0 bases; bases outside gene matches: 3.

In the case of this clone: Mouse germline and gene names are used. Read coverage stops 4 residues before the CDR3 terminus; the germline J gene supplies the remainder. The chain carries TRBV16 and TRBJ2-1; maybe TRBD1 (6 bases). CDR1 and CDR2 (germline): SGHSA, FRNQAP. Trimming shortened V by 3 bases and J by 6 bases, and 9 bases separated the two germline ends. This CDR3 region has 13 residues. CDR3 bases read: TGTGCAAGCAGCTTCAGGGGAGGTGCT. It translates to CASSFRGGA. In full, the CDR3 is CASSFRGGAEQFF.

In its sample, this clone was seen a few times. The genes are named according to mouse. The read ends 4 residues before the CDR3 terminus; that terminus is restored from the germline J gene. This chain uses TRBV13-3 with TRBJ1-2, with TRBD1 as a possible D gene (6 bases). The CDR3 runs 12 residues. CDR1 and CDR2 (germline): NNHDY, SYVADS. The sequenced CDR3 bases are TGTGCCAGCAGTGAACAGGGTGAC. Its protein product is CASSEQGD. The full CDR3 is CASSEQGDDYTF.

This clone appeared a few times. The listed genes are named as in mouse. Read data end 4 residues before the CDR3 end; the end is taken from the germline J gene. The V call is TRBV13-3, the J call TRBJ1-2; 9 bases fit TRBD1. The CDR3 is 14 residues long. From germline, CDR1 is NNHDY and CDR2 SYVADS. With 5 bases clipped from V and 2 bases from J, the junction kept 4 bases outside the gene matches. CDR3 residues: CASRGTGKNSDYTF. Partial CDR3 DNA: TGTGCCAGCAGAGGGACAGGGAAGAACTCC.

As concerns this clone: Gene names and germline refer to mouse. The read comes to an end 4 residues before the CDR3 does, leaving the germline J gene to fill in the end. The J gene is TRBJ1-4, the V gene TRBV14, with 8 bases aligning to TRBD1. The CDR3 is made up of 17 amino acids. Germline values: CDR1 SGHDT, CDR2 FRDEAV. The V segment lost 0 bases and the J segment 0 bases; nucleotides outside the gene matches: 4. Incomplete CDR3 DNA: TGTGCCAGCAGTTTCTCACAGGGGGGAATTTCCAACGAA. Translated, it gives CASSFSQGGISNE. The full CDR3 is CASSFSQGGISNERLFF.

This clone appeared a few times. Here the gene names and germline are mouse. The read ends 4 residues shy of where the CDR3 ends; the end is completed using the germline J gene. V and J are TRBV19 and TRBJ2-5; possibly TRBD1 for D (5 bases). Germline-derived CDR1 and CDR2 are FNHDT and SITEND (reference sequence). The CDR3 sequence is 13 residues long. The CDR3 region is CASSIQPGDTQYF. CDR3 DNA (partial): TGTGCCAGCAGTATACAACCAGGGGAC.

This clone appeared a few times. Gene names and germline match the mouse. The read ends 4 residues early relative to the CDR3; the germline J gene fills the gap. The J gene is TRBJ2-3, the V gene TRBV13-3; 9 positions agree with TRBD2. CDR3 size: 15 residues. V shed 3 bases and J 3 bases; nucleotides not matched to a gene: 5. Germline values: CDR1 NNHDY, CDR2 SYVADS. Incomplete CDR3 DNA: TGTGCCAGCAGTGGTGGGGGGGCTTGGGCAGAA. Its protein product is CASSGGGAWAE. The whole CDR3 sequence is CASSGGGAWAETLYF.